The present TCR beta chain was sequenced within a study of cytomegalovirus exposure and HLA in healthy donors. A remark on this clone: What it recognizes is unknown.

Study observations and caveats: The study put 160 or so TCR beta chains on its list as cytomegalovirus-associated.

The PCR used 60 Vbeta and 13 Jbeta primers. TCRdb keeps only in-frame clones here, not all; method: immunoSEQ multiplex PCR. The sample has fewer than 150,000 clones, around three quarters seen once; the top ten hold roughly 4%. V gave up 0 bases and J gave up 9 bases; unmatched junction bases: 8. Germline CDR1 is LNHNV and CDR2 is YYDKDF (reference sequence). The CDR3 runs to 15 residues. V usage is TRBV15 and J usage is TRBJ1-2; 9 bases fit TRBD1. Input material: PBMCs. This receptor was obtained from a human donor in good health. The CDR3 sequence is CATSRDQLTGGRYTF. DNA for the CDR3: TGTGCCACCAGCAGAGACCAGCTCACAGGGGGCCGCTACACCTTC.